Each of the 26 T cell receptor beta chains below was sequenced from the same sample in a study of T cell responses to AZD1222 COVID-19 vaccine. Some clones are missing from TCRdb's copy, which holds only in-frame ones; the method was immunoSEQ multiplex PCR. The sample shows 96,000 or so clones, 80% to 90% of them seen only once. The sample here was peripheral blood, taken on day 0 of AZD1222 vaccination. The receptors shown here come from an adult in good health.

The V and J genes are TRBV10-3 and TRBJ2-5, with 7 nucleotides matching TRBD2. Germline trimming cut 4 bases from V and 5 bases from J; bases unmatched to any gene: 4. The CDR3 runs 13 residues. Germline CDR1 is ENHRY and CDR2 is SYGVKD. In nucleotides, the CDR3 is TGTGCCATCAGTGGGCGGGAGAGGGAGACCCAGTACTTC. This gives the protein CAISGRERETQYF.

The rearrangement links TRBV6-6 to TRBJ1-1; 10 bases line up with TRBD1. The CDR3 consists of 16 residues. Germline CDR1 reads MNHNY; CDR2 reads SVGAGI (reference sequence). Trimming took 6 bases from V and 1 from J; bases not matched to a gene: 8. DNA of the CDR3: TGTGCCAGCAGCAGAAGACAGGGGGCGGCGAACACTGAAGCTTTCTTT. This translates into CASSRRQGAANTEAFF.

V usage is TRBV30 and J usage is TRBJ1-1; the D is unclear. Germline CDR1 reads GTSNPN; CDR2 reads SVGIG (reference sequence). The CDR3 length is 11 residues. V was trimmed by 4 bases and J by 5 bases, leaving 8 bases between them. DNA for the CDR3: TGTGCCTGGATGCGAAGGACTGAAGCTTTCTTT. As protein: CAWMRRTEAFF.

This chain uses TRBV3-1 (or the pseudogene TRBV3-2) with TRBJ2-5, with 8 nucleotides matching TRBD2. In germline, CDR1 is LGHDT, CDR2 YNNKEL (reference sequence). Trimming removed 2 bases from V and 3 bases from J; junction bases left unmatched: 2. This CDR3 region has 14 residues. CDR3 protein: CASSQQGLEETQYF. CDR3 bases: TGTGCCAGCAGCCAACAGGGACTAGAAGAGACCCAGTACTTC.

The rearrangement uses TRBV6-5 and TRBJ1-5; unclear D gene. CDR1 is MNHEY and CDR2 is SVGAGI in the germline V gene. CDR3 length equals 13 residues. Deletions cut 10 bases from V and 4 bases from J, with 14 bases between. CDR3 nucleotides: TGTGCCACATCAAGGGTCGGGAATCAGCCCCAGCATTTT. Translation gives CATSRVGNQPQHF.

V and J are TRBV9 and TRBJ1-2; 7 bases are shared with TRBD1. The V gene's germline CDR1 is SGDLS and CDR2 YYNGEE. The CDR3 runs to 18 residues. V lost 0 bases, J lost 0 bases, and 11 bases stayed unmatched. The CDR3 is CASSVGGGTVKPNYGYTF. The CDR3 DNA reads as TGTGCCAGCAGCGTAGGAGGTGGGACAGTTAAACCTAACTATGGCTACACCTTC. The whole variable domain, filled in from reference TRBV9 and TRBJ1-2, reads DSGVTQTPKHLITATGQRVTLRCSPRSGDLSVYWYQQSLDQGLQFLIQYYNGEERAKGNILERFSAQQFPDLHSELNLSSLELGDSALYFCASSVGGGTVKPNYGYTFGSGTRLTVV.

The J gene is TRBJ2-7, the V gene TRBV18; 9 bases are a match to TRBD1. The junction had 5 bases not matched to a gene; V was cut back by 2 bases and J by 6 bases. Germline assignment: CDR1 KGHSH and CDR2 LQKENI. CDR3 length: 14 amino acids. The CDR3 here is CASSPGTGRGEQYF. The CDR3 DNA sequence: TGTGCCAGCTCACCAGGGACAGGGAGAGGCGAGCAGTACTTC.

The gene calls are TRBV19 and TRBJ1-3; no definite D call. This CDR3 has 16 amino acids. The germline CDR1 and CDR2 sequences are LNHDA and SQIVND (reference sequence). V shed 5 bases and J shed 0 bases, with 14 bases lying between them. In DNA, the CDR3 is TGTGCCAGTAGTGGACCAGCTAGCAACTCTGGAAACACCATATATTTT. It encodes CASSGPASNSGNTIYF.

The rearrangement joins TRBV21-1 to TRBJ2-1; TRBD1 is the table's D call, not checked against the DNA. TRBV21-1 is tagged as a pseudogene. The CDR3 loop spans 17 amino acids. The CDR3: CASSQMEGGGRCNEQFF. CDR3 DNA sequence: TGTGCCAGCAGCCAGATGGAAGGAGGGGGCAGATGCAATGAGCAGTTCTTC.

V and J are TRBV5-5 and TRBJ2-7, with D unclear. V was cut by 2 bases and J by 0 bases, with 9 bases left in between. The V gene's germline CDR1 is SGHKS and CDR2 YYEKEE (reference sequence). This CDR3 is built from 14 residues. The CDR3 nucleotides are TGTGCCAGCAGCTTTACGTCCTACTCCTACGAGCAGTACTTC. Its translation is CASSFTSYSYEQYF.

The chain links TRBV6-1 to TRBJ1-6; 9 bases agree with TRBD1. The CDR3 has 15 residues. V dropped 6 bases and J dropped 7; count of bases not matched to a gene: 7. The V gene's germline CDR1 is MNHNS and CDR2 SASEGT. DNA of the CDR3: TGTGCCAGCAGCCTCTCCGGGACAGGGAATTCACCCCTCCACTTT. This encodes CASSLSGTGNSPLHF.

The rearrangement links TRBV5-4 to TRBJ1-2, with 7 bases aligning to TRBD1. The CDR3 is 15 residues long. Germline V gene lookup returns CDR1 SGHNT and CDR2 YYREEE (reference sequence). The V and J ends lost 2 bases and 0 bases, in that order; junction bases with no gene match: 4. CDR3 sequence: CASSFNRGANYGYTF. Written as DNA, the CDR3 is TGTGCCAGCAGCTTCAACAGGGGAGCTAACTATGGCTACACCTTC.

The gene calls are TRBV5-1 and TRBJ2-1, with TRBD2 matching 11 bases. The length of the CDR3 is 16 residues. Germline CDR1 is SGHRS and CDR2 is YFSETQ. The trim removed 4 bases at V and 5 bases at J, leaving 8 bases unmatched. CDR3 in amino acids: CASSLTIAGGHNEQFF. The CDR3 DNA sequence: TGCGCCAGCAGCCTCACAATAGCGGGGGGGCACAATGAGCAGTTCTTC.

V is TRBV3-1 (or the pseudogene TRBV3-2) and J is TRBJ2-3; 9 nucleotides agree with TRBD2. Germline trimming cut 4 bases from V and 3 bases from J; bases unmatched to any gene: 11. The length of the CDR3 is 17 residues. The germline V gene has CDR1 LGHDT and CDR2 YNNKEL (reference sequence). The CDR3 sequence: CASSLRLGGGVTDTQYF. As DNA, the CDR3 is TGTGCCAGCAGCCTGCGGCTGGGCGGGGGGGTAACAGATACGCAGTATTTT.

The chain carries TRBV28 and TRBJ1-2; no clear D gene. In germline, CDR1 is MDHEN, CDR2 SYDVKM. The CDR3 sequence is 14 residues long. Trimming shortened V by 6 bases and J by 2 bases, and 13 bases separated the two germline ends. The CDR3 bases are TGTGCCAGCAGATCCCATCAAGGAAACTATGGCTACACCTTC. It is translated as CASRSHQGNYGYTF.

The chain is built from TRBV9 and TRBJ2-7, with 8 nucleotides matching TRBD1. Germline CDR1 and CDR2: SGDLS and YYNGEE. The junction had 7 bases not matched to a gene; V was cut back by 4 bases and J by 4 bases. This CDR3 spans 14 amino acids. The DNA of the CDR3 is TGTGCCAGCAGCCCCGGACAGGGCCGGTACGAGCAGTACTTC. It translates to CASSPGQGRYEQYF.

This sequence joins TRBV11-2 and TRBJ2-5, with 13 nucleotides matching TRBD2. This CDR3 comprises 15 residues. Germline V CDR1 and CDR2: SGHAT, FQNNGV. The ends lost 4 bases at V and 4 bases at J; junction bases unmatched: 3. This chain's CDR3 is CASSSRTSGGETQYF. The DNA for the CDR3 is TGTGCCAGCAGCTCCAGGACTAGCGGGGGAGAGACCCAGTACTTC. Variable domain in full (rest from reference TRBV11-2 and TRBJ2-5): EAGVAQSPRYKIIEKRQSVAFWCNPISGHATLYWYQQILGQGPKLLIQFQNNGVVDDSQLPKDRFSAERLKGVDSTLKIQPAKLEDSAVYLCASSSRTSGGETQYFGPGTRLLVL.

There are a few counts of this clone. Other DNA variants within this sample encode the same CDR3. The genes are TRBV9 and TRBJ2-3, with TRBD1 identical over 10 bases. CDR1 and CDR2 from the germline V gene are SGDLS and YYNGEE. CDR3 length: 14 residues. V gave up 5 bases and J gave up 6 bases; unmatched junction bases: 6. CDR3 amino acids: CASSRQGARDTQYF. For the CDR3, the DNA is TGTGCCAGCAGTAGACAGGGGGCGAGGGATACGCAGTATTTT. The variable domain in full, with the rest retrieved from reference TRBV9 and TRBJ2-3, is DSGVTQTPKHLITATGQRVTLRCSPRSGDLSVYWYQQSLDQGLQFLIQYYNGEERAKGNILERFSAQQFPDLHSELNLSSLELGDSALYFCASSRQGARDTQYFGPGTRLTVL.

This clone showed up just a few times. This chain's CDR3 is CASFGRGNHGYTF. CDR3 nucleotide sequence: TGTGCCAGCTTCGGCAGGGGAAACCATGGCTACACCTTC. The V gene is TRBV28, the J gene TRBJ1-2; tentatively, D is TRBD1 (6 bases). This CDR3 is built from 13 residues. The germline V gene has CDR1 MDHEN and CDR2 SYDVKM. The V end lost 8 bases, the J end lost 6 bases, and 16 bases lay between the germline ends.

J is TRBJ1-1 and V is TRBV28; a weak D match, TRBD1 (6 bases). CDR1 and CDR2 from the germline V gene are MDHEN and SYDVKM. There are 12 residues in the CDR3. Trimming removed 5 bases from V and 7 bases from J, with 11 bases in between. The CDR3 loop is CASSKGQLEAFF. The CDR3 nucleotides read TGTGCCAGCAGTAAAGGACAGCTTGAAGCTTTCTTT.

V gene TRBV28 combines with J gene TRBJ1-2; 11 positions agree with TRBD1. This CDR3 spans 15 amino acids. The trim removed 4 bases at V and 3 bases at J, leaving 4 bases unmatched. Germline-derived CDR1 and CDR2 are MDHEN and SYDVKM. This CDR3 reads CASSSGQGAYYGYTF. CDR3 coding DNA: TGTGCCAGCAGTTCTGGACAGGGGGCGTACTATGGCTACACCTTC.

This chain links TRBV4-2 with TRBJ1-1; 7 bases match TRBD1. Looked up from germline, CDR1 is LGHNA and CDR2 is YNFKEQ. V gave up 3 bases and J gave up 10 bases; unmatched junction bases: 11. This CDR3 is 14 amino acids long. The chain's CDR3 is CASSQETGLLGAFF. The CDR3 region has the DNA TGTGCCAGCAGCCAGGAGACAGGGCTCCTTGGAGCTTTCTTT.

The V gene is TRBV4-3, the J gene TRBJ2-3; D ambiguous. This CDR3 region has 15 residues. The germline V gene has CDR1 LGHNA and CDR2 YSLEER. V lost 0 bases, J lost 2 bases, and 9 bases lay in between. The CDR3 DNA sequence: TGCGCCAGCAGCCAAGAAGCCGTGAACACAGATACGCAGTATTTT. This encodes CASSQEAVNTDTQYF.

This rearrangement joins TRBV13 to TRBJ2-7; D is ambiguous. The CDR3 is made up of 13 amino acids. From germline, CDR1 is PRHDT and CDR2 FYEKMQ (reference sequence). Trimming removed 0 bases from V and 7 bases from J, with 10 bases in between. CDR3 bases: TGTGCCAGCAGCTTAGGATACACCTTGGAGCAGTACTTC. It yields the protein CASSLGYTLEQYF. Based on the CDR3 plus reference TRBV13 and TRBJ2-7, the full variable domain is AAGVIQSPRHLIKEKRETATLKCYPIPRHDTVYWYQQGPGQDPQFLISFYEKMQSDKGSIPDRFSAQQFSDYHSELNMSSLELGDSALYFCASSLGYTLEQYFGPGTRLTVT.

Written as DNA, the CDR3 is TGTGCCAGCAGCTTATATGGGACAGGGGGCTCTGAAGCTTTCTTT. Translation: CASSLYGTGGSEAFF. The chain links TRBV5-5 to TRBJ1-1, with 12 bases matching TRBD1. The CDR3 totals 15 residues. Germline values: CDR1 SGHKS, CDR2 YYEKEE (reference sequence). The V gene end was trimmed by 2 bases and the J gene end by 6 bases; junction bases not matched to a gene: 5.

The CDR3 DNA sequence: TGTGCCAGCAGTTACTATAGGACTACTGAAGCTTTCTTT. Its protein product is CASSYYRTTEAFF. The chain has TRBV6-5 and TRBJ1-1; no firm D call. The CDR3 is 13 amino acids. From germline, CDR1 is MNHEY and CDR2 SVGAGI. Trimming took off 1 base at V and 5 bases at J, with 8 bases between the two ends.